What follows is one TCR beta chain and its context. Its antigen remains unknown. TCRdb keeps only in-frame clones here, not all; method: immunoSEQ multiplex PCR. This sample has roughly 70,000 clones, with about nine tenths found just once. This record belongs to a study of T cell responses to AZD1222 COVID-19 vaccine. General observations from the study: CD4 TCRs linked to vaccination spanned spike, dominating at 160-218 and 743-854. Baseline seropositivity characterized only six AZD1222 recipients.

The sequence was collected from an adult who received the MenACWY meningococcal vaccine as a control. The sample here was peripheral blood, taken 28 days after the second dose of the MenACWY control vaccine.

The CDR3 is CASSQSRGQGSKNIQYF. The DNA of the CDR3 is TGCGCCAGCAGCCAAAGTAGGGGACAGGGGTCCAAAAACATTCAGTACTTC. The rearrangement links TRBV4-3 to TRBJ2-4, with 10 bases matching TRBD1. V gave up 2 bases and J gave up 2 bases; unmatched junction bases: 6. CDR3 length: 17 amino acids. In germline, CDR1 is LGHNA, CDR2 YSLEER.